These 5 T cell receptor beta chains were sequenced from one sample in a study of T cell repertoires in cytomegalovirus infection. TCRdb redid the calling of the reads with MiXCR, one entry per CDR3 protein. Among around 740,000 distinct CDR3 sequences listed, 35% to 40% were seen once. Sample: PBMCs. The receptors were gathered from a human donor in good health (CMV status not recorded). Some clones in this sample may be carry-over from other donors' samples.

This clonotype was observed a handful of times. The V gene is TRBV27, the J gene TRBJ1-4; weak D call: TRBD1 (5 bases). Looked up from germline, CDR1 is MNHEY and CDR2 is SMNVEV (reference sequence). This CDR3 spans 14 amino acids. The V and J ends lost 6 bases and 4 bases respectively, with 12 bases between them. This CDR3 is CASRFLGGNEKLFF. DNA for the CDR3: TGTGCCAGCAGGTTCCTTGGGGGTAATGAAAAACTGTTTTTT.

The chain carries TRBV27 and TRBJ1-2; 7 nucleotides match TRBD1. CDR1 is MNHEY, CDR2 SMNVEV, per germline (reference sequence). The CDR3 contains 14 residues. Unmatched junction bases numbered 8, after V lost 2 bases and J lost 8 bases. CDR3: CASSLKGALGGYTF. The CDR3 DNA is TGTGCCAGCAGTTTAAAGGGGGCGTTGGGAGGCTACACCTTC.

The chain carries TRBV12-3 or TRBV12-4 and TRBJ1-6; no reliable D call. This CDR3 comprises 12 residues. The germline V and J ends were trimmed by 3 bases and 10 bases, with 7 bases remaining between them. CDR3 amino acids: CASSFSRSPLHF. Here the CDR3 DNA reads TGTGCCAGCAGTTTTTCGCGGTCACCCCTCCACTTT.

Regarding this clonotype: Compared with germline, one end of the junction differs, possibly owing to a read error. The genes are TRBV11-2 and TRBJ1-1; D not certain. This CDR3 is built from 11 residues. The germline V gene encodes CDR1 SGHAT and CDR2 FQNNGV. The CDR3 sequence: CASSPSLDAAF. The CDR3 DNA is TGTGCCAGCAGCCCCAGCCTCGATGCTGCCTTT.

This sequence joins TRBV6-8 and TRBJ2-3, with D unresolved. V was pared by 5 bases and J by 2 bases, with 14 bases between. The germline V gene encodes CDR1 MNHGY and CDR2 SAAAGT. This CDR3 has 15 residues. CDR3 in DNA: TGTGCCAGCAGTGGGCAGACGCTGCCCACAGATACGCAGTATTTT. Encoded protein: CASSGQTLPTDTQYF.